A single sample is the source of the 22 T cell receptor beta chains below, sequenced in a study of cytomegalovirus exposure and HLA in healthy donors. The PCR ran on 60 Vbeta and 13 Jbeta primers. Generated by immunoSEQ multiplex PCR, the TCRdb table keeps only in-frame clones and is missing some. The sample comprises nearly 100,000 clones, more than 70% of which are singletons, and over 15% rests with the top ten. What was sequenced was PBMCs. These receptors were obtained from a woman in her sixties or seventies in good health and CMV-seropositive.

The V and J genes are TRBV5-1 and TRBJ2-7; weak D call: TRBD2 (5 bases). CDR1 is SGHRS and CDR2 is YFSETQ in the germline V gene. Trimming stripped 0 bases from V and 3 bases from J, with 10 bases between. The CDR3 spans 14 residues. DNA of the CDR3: TGCGCCAGCAGCTTGGACGGGAACTACTACGAGCAGTACTTC. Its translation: CASSLDGNYYEQYF.

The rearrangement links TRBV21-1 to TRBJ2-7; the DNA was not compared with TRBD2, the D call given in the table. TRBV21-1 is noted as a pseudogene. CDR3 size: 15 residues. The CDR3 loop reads CASPTGRVPCYEQYF. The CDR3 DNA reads TGTGCCAGCCCGACGGGGAGGGTACCGTGCTACGAGCAGTACTTC.

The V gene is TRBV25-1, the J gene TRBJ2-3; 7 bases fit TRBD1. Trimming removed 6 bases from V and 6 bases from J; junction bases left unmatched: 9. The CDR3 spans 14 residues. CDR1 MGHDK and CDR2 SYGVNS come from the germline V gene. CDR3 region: CASSSTGRGDTQYF. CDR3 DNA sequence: TGTGCCAGCAGCTCGACAGGGAGAGGGGATACGCAGTATTTT.

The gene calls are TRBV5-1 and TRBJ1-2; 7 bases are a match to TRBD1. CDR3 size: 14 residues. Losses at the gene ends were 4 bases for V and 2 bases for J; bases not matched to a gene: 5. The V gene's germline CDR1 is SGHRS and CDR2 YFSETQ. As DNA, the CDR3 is TGCGCCAGCAGCCTGCGACAGGGAAACTATGGCTACACCTTC. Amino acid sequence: CASSLRQGNYGYTF.

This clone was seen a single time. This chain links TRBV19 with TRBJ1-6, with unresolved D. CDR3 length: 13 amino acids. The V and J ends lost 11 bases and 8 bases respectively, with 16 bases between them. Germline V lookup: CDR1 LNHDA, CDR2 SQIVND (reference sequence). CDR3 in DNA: TGTGCCGCAAGCCCGCAGCGCTATTCACCCCTCCACTTT. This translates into CAASPQRYSPLHF.

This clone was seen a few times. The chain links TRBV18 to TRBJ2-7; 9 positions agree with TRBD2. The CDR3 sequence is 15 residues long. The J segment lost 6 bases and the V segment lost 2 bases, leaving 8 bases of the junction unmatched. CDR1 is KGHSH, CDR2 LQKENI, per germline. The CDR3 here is CASSPNAGGLGEQYF. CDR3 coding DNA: TGTGCCAGCTCACCAAACGCGGGAGGGCTGGGCGAGCAGTACTTC.

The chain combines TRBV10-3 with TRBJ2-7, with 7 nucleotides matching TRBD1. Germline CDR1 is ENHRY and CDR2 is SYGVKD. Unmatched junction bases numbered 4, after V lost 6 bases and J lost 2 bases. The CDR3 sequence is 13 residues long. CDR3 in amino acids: CAIRGDSPYEQYF. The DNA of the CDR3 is TGTGCCATCAGGGGGGACAGTCCCTACGAGCAGTACTTC.

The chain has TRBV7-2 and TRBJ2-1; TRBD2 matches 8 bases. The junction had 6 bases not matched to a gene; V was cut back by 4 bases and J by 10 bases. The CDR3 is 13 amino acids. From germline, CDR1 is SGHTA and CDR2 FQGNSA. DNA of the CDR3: TGTGCCAGCAGCTCAGGACTAGCAGAAGAGCAGTTCTTC. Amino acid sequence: CASSSGLAEEQFF.

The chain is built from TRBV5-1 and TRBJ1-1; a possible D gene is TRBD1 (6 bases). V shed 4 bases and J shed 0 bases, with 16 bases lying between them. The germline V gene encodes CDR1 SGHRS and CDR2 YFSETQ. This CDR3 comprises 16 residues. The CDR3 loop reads CASSDGGLSLNTEAFF. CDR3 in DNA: TGCGCCAGCAGCGATGGGGGCCTATCCTTGAACACTGAAGCTTTCTTT.

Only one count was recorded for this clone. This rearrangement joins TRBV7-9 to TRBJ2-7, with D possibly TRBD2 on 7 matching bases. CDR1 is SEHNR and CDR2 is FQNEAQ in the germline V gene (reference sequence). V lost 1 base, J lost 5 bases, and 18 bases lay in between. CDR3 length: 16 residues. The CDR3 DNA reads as TGTGCCAGCAGCTTAGAAGGGACATGGGGGGGACACGAGCAGTACTTC. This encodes CASSLEGTWGGHEQYF.

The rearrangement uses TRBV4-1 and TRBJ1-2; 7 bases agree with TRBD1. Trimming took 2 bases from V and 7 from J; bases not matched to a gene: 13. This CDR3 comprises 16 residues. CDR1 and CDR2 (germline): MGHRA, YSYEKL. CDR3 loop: CASSQLQGQAPGGYTF. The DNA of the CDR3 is TGCGCCAGCAGCCAATTACAGGGGCAGGCTCCGGGTGGCTACACCTTC.

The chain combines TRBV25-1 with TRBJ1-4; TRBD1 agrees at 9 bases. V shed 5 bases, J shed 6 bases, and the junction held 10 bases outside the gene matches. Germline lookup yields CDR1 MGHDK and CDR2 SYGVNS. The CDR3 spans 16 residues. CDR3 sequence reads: CASSPGQGVLYEKLFF. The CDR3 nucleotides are TGTGCCAGCAGTCCGGGACAGGGCGTATTATATGAAAAACTGTTTTTT.

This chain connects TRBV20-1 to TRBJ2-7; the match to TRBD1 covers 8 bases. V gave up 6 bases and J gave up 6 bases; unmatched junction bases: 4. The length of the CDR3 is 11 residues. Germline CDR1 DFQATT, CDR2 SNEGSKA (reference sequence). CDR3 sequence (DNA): TGCAGTGCCCCACAGGGGGTCGAGCAGTACTTC. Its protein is CSAPQGVEQYF.

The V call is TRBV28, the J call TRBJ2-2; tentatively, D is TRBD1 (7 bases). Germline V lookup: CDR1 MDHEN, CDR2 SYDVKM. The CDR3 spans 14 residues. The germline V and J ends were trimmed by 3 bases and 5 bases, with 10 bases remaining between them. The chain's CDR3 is CASSLQGGTGELFF. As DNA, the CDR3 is TGTGCCAGCAGTTTGCAGGGGGGTACCGGGGAGCTGTTTTTT.

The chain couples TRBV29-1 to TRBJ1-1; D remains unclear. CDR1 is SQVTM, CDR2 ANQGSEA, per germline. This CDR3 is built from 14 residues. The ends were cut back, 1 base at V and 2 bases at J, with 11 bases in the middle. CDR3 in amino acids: CSVEVAGRNTEAFF. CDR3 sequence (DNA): TGCAGCGTTGAAGTGGCGGGGAGAAACACTGAAGCTTTCTTT. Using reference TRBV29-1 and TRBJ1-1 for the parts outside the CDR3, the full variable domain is SAVISQKPSRDICQRGTSLTIQCQVDSQVTMMFWYRQQPGQSLTLIATANQGSEATYESGFVIDKFPISRPNLTFSTLTVSNMSPEDSSIYLCSVEVAGRNTEAFFGQGTRLTVV.

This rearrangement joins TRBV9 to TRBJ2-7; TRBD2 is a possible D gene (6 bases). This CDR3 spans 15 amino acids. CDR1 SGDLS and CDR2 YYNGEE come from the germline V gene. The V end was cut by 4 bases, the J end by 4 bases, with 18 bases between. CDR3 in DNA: TGTGCCAGCAGCCCGGATGGGTATAGCGGTTACGAGCAGTACTTC. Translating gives CASSPDGYSGYEQYF.

The CDR3 loop is CASSLADRDAFF. CDR3 coding DNA: TGTGCCAGCAGCTTGGCCGACAGGGATGCTTTCTTT. The chain links TRBV5-4 to TRBJ1-1; 7 bases are shared with TRBD1. The J segment lost 11 bases and the V segment lost 0 bases, leaving 4 bases of the junction unmatched. The germline CDR1 and CDR2 sequences are SGHNT and YYREEE (reference sequence). This CDR3 is built from 12 residues.

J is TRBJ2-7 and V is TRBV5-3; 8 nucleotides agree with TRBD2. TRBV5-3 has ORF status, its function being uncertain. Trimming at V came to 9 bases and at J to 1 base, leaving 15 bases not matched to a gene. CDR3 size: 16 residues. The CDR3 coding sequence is TGTGCCACTACTAGCGGTAGCATCACCGTATCCTACGAGCAGTACTTC. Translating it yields CATTSGSITVSYEQYF.

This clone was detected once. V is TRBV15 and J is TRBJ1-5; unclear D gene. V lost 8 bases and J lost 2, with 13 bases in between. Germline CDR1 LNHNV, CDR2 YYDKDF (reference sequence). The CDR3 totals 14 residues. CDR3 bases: TGTGCCACCGCACCATCGGGTCGCAATCAGCCCCAGCATTTT. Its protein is CATAPSGRNQPQHF.

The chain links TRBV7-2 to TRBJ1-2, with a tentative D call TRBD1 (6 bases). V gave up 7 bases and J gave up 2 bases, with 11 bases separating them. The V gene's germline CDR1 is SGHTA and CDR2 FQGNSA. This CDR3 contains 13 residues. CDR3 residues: CASNSGTNYGYTF. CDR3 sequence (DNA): TGTGCCAGCAACTCCGGGACAAACTATGGCTACACCTTC.

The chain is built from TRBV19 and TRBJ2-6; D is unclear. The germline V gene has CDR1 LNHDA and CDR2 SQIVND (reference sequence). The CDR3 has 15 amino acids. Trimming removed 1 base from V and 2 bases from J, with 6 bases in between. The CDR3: CASSIGPTGANVLTF. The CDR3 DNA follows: TGTGCCAGTAGTATAGGGCCGACTGGGGCCAACGTCCTGACTTTC.

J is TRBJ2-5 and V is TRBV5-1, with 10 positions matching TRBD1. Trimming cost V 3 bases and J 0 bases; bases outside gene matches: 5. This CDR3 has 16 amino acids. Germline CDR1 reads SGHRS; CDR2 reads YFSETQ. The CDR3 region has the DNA TGCGCCAGCAGCTCCGGACAGGGGGGGTACCAAGAGACCCAGTACTTC. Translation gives CASSSGQGGYQETQYF.